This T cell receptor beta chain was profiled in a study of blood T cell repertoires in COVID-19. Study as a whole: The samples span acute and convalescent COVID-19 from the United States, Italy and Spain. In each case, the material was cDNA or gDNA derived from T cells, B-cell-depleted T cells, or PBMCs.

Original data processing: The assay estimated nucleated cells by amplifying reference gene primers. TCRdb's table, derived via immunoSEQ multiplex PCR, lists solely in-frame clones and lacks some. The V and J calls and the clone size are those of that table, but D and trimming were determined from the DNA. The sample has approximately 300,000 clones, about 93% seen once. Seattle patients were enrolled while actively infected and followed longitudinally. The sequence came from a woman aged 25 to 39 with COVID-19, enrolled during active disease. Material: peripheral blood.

The chain's CDR3 is CASSTGTSGSNEQYF. Here the CDR3 DNA reads TGTGCCAGTAGTACCGGGACTAGCGGGTCCAACGAGCAGTACTTC. The chain combines TRBV19 with TRBJ2-7, with TRBD2 identical over 12 bases. Trimming cost V 4 bases and J 5 bases; bases outside gene matches: 6. The CDR3 has 15 residues. Per the germline V gene, CDR1 is LNHDA and CDR2 is SQIVND (reference sequence). The variable domain in full, completed from reference TRBV19 and TRBJ2-7, reads DGGITQSPKYLFRKEGQNVTLSCEQNLNHDAMYWYRQDPGQGLRLIYYSQIVNDFQKGDIAEGYSVSREKKESFPLTVTSAQKNPTAFYLCASSTGTSGSNEQYFGPGTRLTVT.